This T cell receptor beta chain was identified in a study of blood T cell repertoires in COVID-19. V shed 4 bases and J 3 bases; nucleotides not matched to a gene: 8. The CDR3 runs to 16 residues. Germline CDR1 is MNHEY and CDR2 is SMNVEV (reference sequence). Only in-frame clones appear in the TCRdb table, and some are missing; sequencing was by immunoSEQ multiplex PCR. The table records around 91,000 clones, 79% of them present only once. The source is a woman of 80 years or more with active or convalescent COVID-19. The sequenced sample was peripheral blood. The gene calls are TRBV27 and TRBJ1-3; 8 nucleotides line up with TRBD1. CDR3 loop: CASSSPQGVGGNTIYF. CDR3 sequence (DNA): TGTGCCAGCAGTTCACCACAGGGGGTTGGTGGAAACACCATATATTTT.